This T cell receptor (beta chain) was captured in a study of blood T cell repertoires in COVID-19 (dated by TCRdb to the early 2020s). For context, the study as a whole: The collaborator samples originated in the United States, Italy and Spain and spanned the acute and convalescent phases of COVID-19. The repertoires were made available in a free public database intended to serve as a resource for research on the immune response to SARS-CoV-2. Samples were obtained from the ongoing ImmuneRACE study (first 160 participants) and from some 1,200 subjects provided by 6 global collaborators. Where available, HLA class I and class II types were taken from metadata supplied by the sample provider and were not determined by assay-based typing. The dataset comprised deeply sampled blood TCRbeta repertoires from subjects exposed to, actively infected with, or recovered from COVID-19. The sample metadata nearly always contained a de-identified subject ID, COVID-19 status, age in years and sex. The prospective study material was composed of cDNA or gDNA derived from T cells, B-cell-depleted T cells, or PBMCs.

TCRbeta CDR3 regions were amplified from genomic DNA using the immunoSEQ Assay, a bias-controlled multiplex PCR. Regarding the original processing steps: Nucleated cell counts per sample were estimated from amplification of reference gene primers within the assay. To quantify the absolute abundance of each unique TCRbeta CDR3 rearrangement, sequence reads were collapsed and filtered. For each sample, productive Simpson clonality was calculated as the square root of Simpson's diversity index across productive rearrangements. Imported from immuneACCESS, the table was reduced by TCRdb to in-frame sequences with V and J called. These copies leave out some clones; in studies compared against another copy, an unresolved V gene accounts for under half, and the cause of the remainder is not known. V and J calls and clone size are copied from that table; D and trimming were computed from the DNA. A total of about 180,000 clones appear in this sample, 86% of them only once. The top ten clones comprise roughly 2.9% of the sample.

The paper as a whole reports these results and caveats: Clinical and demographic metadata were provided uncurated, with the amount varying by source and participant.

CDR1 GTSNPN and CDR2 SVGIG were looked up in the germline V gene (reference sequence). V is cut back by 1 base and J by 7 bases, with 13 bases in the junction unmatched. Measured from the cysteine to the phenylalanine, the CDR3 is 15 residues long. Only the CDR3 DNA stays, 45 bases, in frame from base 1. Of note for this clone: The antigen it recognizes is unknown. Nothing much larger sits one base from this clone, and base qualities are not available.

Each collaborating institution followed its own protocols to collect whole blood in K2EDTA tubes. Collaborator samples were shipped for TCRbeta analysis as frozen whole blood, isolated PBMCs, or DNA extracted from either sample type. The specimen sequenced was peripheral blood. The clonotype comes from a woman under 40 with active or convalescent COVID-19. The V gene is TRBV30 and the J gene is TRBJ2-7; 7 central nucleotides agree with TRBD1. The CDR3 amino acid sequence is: CAWSEAGGWLEEQYF. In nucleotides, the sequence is TGTGCCTGGAGTGAGGCAGGGGGTTGGCTCGAAGAGCAGTACTTC.